This TCR beta chain originates from a study of blood T cell repertoires in COVID-19. Study details: From T cells, B-cell-depleted T cells, or PBMCs came the material, which was cDNA or gDNA.

How the authors handled the data: Cell counts per sample came from amplifying reference gene primers. Method: immunoSEQ multiplex PCR; TCRdb's copy keeps in-frame clones and lacks some. V and J calls and clone size are as listed in that table; D and trimming were resolved from the DNA. The sample carries around 250,000 clones, around four fifths recorded once. V was shortened by 0 bases and J by 10 bases, with 15 bases between the two germline ends. Germline lookup yields CDR1 LNHNV and CDR2 YYDKDF (reference sequence). This CDR3 comprises 15 residues. The source material was peripheral blood. The source of this sequence is a man aged 55 to 70 who had recovered from COVID-19. This chain joins TRBV15 and TRBJ2-2, with a tentative D call TRBD1 (5 bases). The CDR3 nucleotides read TGTGCCACCAGCAGAGATTCCCAGGGTGCGATGGAGCTGTTTTTT. Its protein product is CATSRDSQGAMELFF.